This passage covers 27 T cell receptor beta chains from one sample sequenced in a study of blood T cell repertoires in COVID-19. The protocol was immunoSEQ multiplex PCR, while the TCRdb copy is restricted to in-frame clones and leaves out a portion. The data hold some 74,000 clones, with less than 85% observed a single time. Material for sequencing was peripheral blood. The receptor set was obtained from a man aged 70-80 years with active or convalescent COVID-19.

J is TRBJ2-5 and V is TRBV5-1, with 9 bases lining up with TRBD2. The trim removed 0 bases at V and 2 bases at J, leaving 8 bases unmatched. The V gene's germline CDR1 is SGHRS and CDR2 YFSETQ. The CDR3 is 17 residues long. This CDR3 reads CASSLAFSSGGQETQYF. For the CDR3, the DNA is TGCGCCAGCAGCTTGGCCTTTAGTAGCGGGGGACAAGAGACCCAGTACTTC.

The J gene is TRBJ2-3, the V gene TRBV18; no clear D gene. V shed 3 bases and J shed 3 bases, with 10 bases lying between them. The CDR3 has 14 residues. The V gene's germline CDR1 is KGHSH and CDR2 LQKENI. CDR3 DNA sequence: TGTGCCAGCTCACCGACACATATTACAGATACGCAGTATTTT. Translating it yields CASSPTHITDTQYF.

The CDR3 sequence: CASRRGQSSYEQYF. CDR3 nucleotides: TGTGCCAGCAGGAGAGGACAGAGCTCCTACGAGCAGTACTTC. This chain links TRBV4-2 with TRBJ2-7; possibly TRBD1 for D (6 bases). Germline-derived CDR1 and CDR2 are LGHNA and YNFKEQ. The CDR3 length is 14 residues. V was clipped by 6 bases and J by 0 bases, with 12 bases between them.

This clone was counted only a few times. V usage is TRBV6-5 and J usage is TRBJ1-1; the match to TRBD1 covers 7 bases. This CDR3 is 13 amino acids long. V was clipped by 6 bases and J by 4 bases; unmatched bases: 5. Germline lookup yields CDR1 MNHEY and CDR2 SVGAGI. The chain's CDR3 is CASSEQGVTEAFF. CDR3 coding DNA: TGTGCCAGCAGCGAGCAGGGGGTCACTGAAGCTTTCTTT.

The V and J genes are TRBV30 and TRBJ2-1; a weak D match, TRBD2 (7 bases). This CDR3 has 16 amino acids. V gave up 2 bases and J gave up 4 bases, with 18 bases separating them. Germline V lookup: CDR1 GTSNPN, CDR2 SVGIG (reference sequence). The CDR3 protein is CAWSPPGAGDYNEQFF. DNA for the CDR3: TGTGCCTGGAGTCCCCCAGGGGCGGGGGATTACAATGAGCAGTTCTTC.

This clone was counted a few times. This chain connects TRBV7-9 to TRBJ2-2, with a possible D match to TRBD1 (7 bases). The CDR3 runs 15 residues. The V gene lost 2 bases and the J gene lost 5 bases, with 12 bases spanning the gap. Per the germline V gene, CDR1 is SEHNR and CDR2 is FQNEAQ (reference sequence). DNA of the CDR3: TGTGCCAGCAGCTTAAGACAGGGAGGTACCGGGGAGCTGTTTTTT. The encoded protein is CASSLRQGGTGELFF.

The chain carries TRBV30 and TRBJ2-7; D may be TRBD1 (5 bases). Germline V gene sequence: CDR1 GTSNPN, CDR2 SVGIG (reference sequence). Trimming cost V 2 bases and J 6 bases, with 11 bases left between them. CDR3 size: 12 residues. The DNA of the CDR3 is TGTGCCTGGAGTCTCCAGGGTGGCGAGCAGTACTTC. The encoded protein is CAWSLQGGEQYF.

This chain joins TRBV7-6 and TRBJ1-6; TRBD1 is a possible D gene (5 bases). V lost 4 bases, J lost 8 bases, and 15 bases lay in between. The CDR3 length is 15 residues. Germline CDR1 and CDR2: SGHVS and FNYEAQ. The CDR3 is CASSSGGSVHSPLHF. CDR3 bases: TGTGCCAGCAGCTCCGGGGGGTCGGTGCATTCACCCCTCCACTTT.

The chain recombines TRBV30 with TRBJ1-3; no reliable D call. V was trimmed by 1 base and J by 4 bases, leaving 8 bases between them. This CDR3 is built from 13 residues. Germline-derived CDR1 and CDR2 are GTSNPN and SVGIG (reference sequence). The CDR3 region is CAWSAPPGNTIYF. As DNA, the CDR3 is TGTGCCTGGAGTGCCCCCCCAGGAAACACCATATATTTT. Together with reference TRBV30 and TRBJ1-3, the CDR3 gives the full variable domain: SQTIHQWPATLVQPVGSPLSLECTVEGTSNPNLYWYRQAAGRGLQLLFYSVGIGQISSEVPQNLSASRPQDRQFILSSKKLLLSDSGFYLCAWSAPPGNTIYFGEGSWLTVV.

The CDR3 DNA reads TGTGCCAGCAGTAACAGACCGATGAACACTGAAGCTTTCTTT. Amino acid sequence: CASSNRPMNTEAFF. The genes are TRBV6-6 and TRBJ1-1; D is ambiguous. Germline CDR1 MNHNY, CDR2 SVGAGI (reference sequence). V shed 5 bases and J shed 0 bases, with 10 bases lying between them. The CDR3 sequence is 14 residues long.

The genes are TRBV11-1 and TRBJ2-7; D is undetermined. Trimming pared 5 bases from V and 0 bases from J, leaving 11 bases between. This CDR3 is 14 amino acids long. CDR1 and CDR2 from the germline V gene are SGHAT and FQDESV (reference sequence). The CDR3 DNA is TGTGCCAGCAGCCGTGCTTACAACTCCTACGAGCAGTACTTC. Amino acid sequence: CASSRAYNSYEQYF.

The rearrangement links TRBV5-1 to TRBJ2-4; no reliable D call. Germline loops: CDR1 SGHRS, CDR2 YFSETQ. V shed 5 bases and J shed 0 bases, with 9 bases lying between them. The length of the CDR3 is 14 residues. CDR3 sequence (DNA): TGCGCCAGCAGTCCGGAGATAGCCAAAAACATTCAGTACTTC. Translation gives CASSPEIAKNIQYF. Combining the CDR3 with reference TRBV5-1 and TRBJ2-4 gives the whole variable domain KAGVTQTPRYLIKTRGQQVTLSCSPISGHRSVSWYQQTPGQGLQFLFEYFSETQRNKGNFPGRFSGRQFSNSRSEMNVSTLELGDSALYLCASSPEIAKNIQYFGAGTRLSVL.

The chain uses TRBV5-6 and TRBJ2-2; 7 nucleotides align to TRBD1. Germline V CDR1 and CDR2: SGHDT, YYEEEE. With 0 bases clipped from V and 4 bases from J, the junction kept 0 bases outside the gene matches. The CDR3 covers 14 residues. The DNA for the CDR3 is TGTGCCAGCAGCTTGGGACAGGGCACCGGGGAGCTGTTTTTT. Amino acids: CASSLGQGTGELFF.

J is TRBJ2-7 and V is TRBV21-1; the table's TRBD2 call for D was not verified on the DNA. TRBV21-1 is termed a pseudogene. CDR3 length equals 12 residues. The CDR3 loop is CASFSGKYEQYF. The CDR3 nucleotides are TGTGCCAGCTTCAGCGGGAAGTACGAGCAGTACTTC.

The V call is TRBV3-1 (or the pseudogene TRBV3-2), the J call TRBJ1-1, with D unclear. Trimming took 0 bases from V and 1 from J, leaving 27 bases between them. The CDR3 consists of 21 residues. Looked up from germline, CDR1 is LGHDT and CDR2 is YNNKEL (reference sequence). CDR3 residues: CASSQDLRGGFLRQENTEAFF. CDR3 DNA sequence: TGTGCCAGCAGCCAAGATCTCCGGGGTGGATTCTTGAGGCAGGAGAACACTGAAGCTTTCTTT.

The chain uses TRBV5-4 and TRBJ2-1, with 8 bases that match TRBD2. Germline lookup yields CDR1 SGHNT and CDR2 YYREEE (reference sequence). The CDR3 is made up of 16 amino acids. The junction had 6 bases not matched to a gene; V was cut back by 0 bases and J by 4 bases. CDR3 in amino acids: CASSLALAGRYNEQFF. The CDR3 DNA is TGTGCCAGCAGCTTGGCTTTAGCGGGGAGATACAATGAGCAGTTCTTC.

The chain recombines TRBV28 with TRBJ2-3, with 8 bases matching TRBD2. Germline V gene sequence: CDR1 MDHEN, CDR2 SYDVKM. This CDR3 has 13 residues. The ends lost 10 bases at V and 4 bases at J; junction bases unmatched: 7. The CDR3 DNA reads TGTGCCACGGCCCGGCGGGGGGCAGATACGCAGTATTTT. Translated: CATARRGADTQYF.

This clone came up once. The V call is TRBV25-1, the J call TRBJ1-4; TRBD1 aligns across 9 bases. V shed 3 bases and J 7 bases; nucleotides not matched to a gene: 6. Looked up from germline, CDR1 is MGHDK and CDR2 is SYGVNS. The CDR3 is made up of 15 amino acids. CDR3 loop: CASSESGQGSEKLFF. The CDR3 bases are TGTGCCAGCAGTGAGTCCGGACAGGGGAGTGAAAAACTGTTTTTT.

CDR3 nucleotide sequence: TGCGCCAGCAGCCTGGGACAGCCTAATGAAAAACTGTTTTTT. It codes for CASSLGQPNEKLFF. V usage is TRBV5-1 and J usage is TRBJ1-4; 7 bases line up with TRBD1. V was clipped by 4 bases and J by 3 bases; unmatched bases: 3. CDR3 length: 14 residues. Per the germline V gene, CDR1 is SGHRS and CDR2 is YFSETQ.

J is TRBJ1-5 and V is TRBV6-5; D gene unclear. The V and J ends lost 0 bases and 0 bases respectively, with 6 bases between them. The CDR3 loop spans 15 amino acids. Germline loops: CDR1 MNHEY, CDR2 SVGAGI. CDR3 nucleotide sequence: TGTGCCAGCAGTTACTCCCAGTTTAGCAATCAGCCCCAGCATTTT. Its translation is CASSYSQFSNQPQHF.

This chain connects TRBV11-2 to TRBJ2-5; 7 bases align to TRBD2. The CDR3 spans 13 residues. Germline-derived CDR1 and CDR2 are SGHAT and FQNNGV. V lost 2 bases and J lost 7; bases outside the gene matches: 4. The CDR3 bases are TGTGCCAGCAGCTTAAGCTGGGAGGGGACCCAGTACTTC. This encodes CASSLSWEGTQYF.

This clone was picked up many times. The V call is TRBV19, the J call TRBJ1-5, with D possibly TRBD1 on 6 matching bases. This CDR3 comprises 16 residues. V was clipped by 3 bases and J by 3 bases, with 15 bases between them. Germline V gene data show CDR1 as LNHDA and CDR2 as SQIVND (reference sequence). This chain's CDR3 is CASSIDPGTLNQPQHF. Here the CDR3 DNA reads TGTGCCAGTAGTATCGATCCCGGGACACTCAATCAGCCCCAGCATTTT.

The CDR3 reads CASSPRGRTEAFF. The CDR3 DNA follows: TGTGCCAGCAGTCCCAGGGGGCGCACTGAAGCTTTCTTT. This sequence joins TRBV7-3 and TRBJ1-1, with TRBD1 matching over 8 bases. After removal of 6 bases from V and 4 bases from J, the junction contained 4 bases not matched to a gene. The CDR3 has 13 residues. Looked up from germline, CDR1 is SGHTA and CDR2 is FQGTGA.

This clone was detected only a few times. The chain couples TRBV5-1 to TRBJ2-5, with D possibly TRBD1 on 5 matching bases. This CDR3 comprises 14 residues. The ends were cut back, 6 bases at V and 3 bases at J, with 15 bases in the middle. Per germline, CDR1 SGHRS and CDR2 YFSETQ. CDR3 region: CASTNGQNEETQYF. CDR3 DNA sequence: TGCGCCAGCACAAACGGACAAAATGAAGAGACCCAGTACTTC. Based on the CDR3 plus reference TRBV5-1 and TRBJ2-5, the full variable domain is KAGVTQTPRYLIKTRGQQVTLSCSPISGHRSVSWYQQTPGQGLQFLFEYFSETQRNKGNFPGRFSGRQFSNSRSEMNVSTLELGDSALYLCASTNGQNEETQYFGPGTRLLVL.

This clone was seen a few times. Germline is not matched at one junction end, which may reflect a read error. This rearrangement joins TRBV7-7 to TRBJ2-7; 10 positions agree with TRBD1. CDR1 and CDR2 from the germline V gene are SSHAT and FNYEAQ (reference sequence). CDR3 length: 15 amino acids. CDR3 residues: CASSFGQGDTYEQYF. In nucleotides, the CDR3 is TGTGCTAGCAGCTTCGGACAGGGGGATACCTACGAGCAGTACTTC.

The chain uses TRBV12-3 or TRBV12-4 and TRBJ2-3; possible D gene TRBD2, 5 bases. V was clipped by 5 bases and J by 10 bases, with 16 bases between them. The CDR3 length is 13 residues. CDR3 residues: CASSTQLGVSQYF. The DNA of the CDR3 is TGTGCCAGCAGTACCCAACTCGGGGTCTCGCAGTATTTT.

This clone was observed a few times. The rearrangement joins TRBV5-1 to TRBJ2-5, with a tentative D call TRBD2 (5 bases). V lost 4 bases to trimming and J lost 4 bases, with 17 bases between them. Germline CDR1 and CDR2: SGHRS and YFSETQ. This CDR3 has 15 amino acids. CDR3 in amino acids: CASSPTGFLTETQYF. CDR3 in DNA: TGCGCCAGCAGCCCGACGGGATTCCTAACAGAGACCCAGTACTTC.